These 20 T cell receptor beta chains were sequenced from one sample in a study of blood T cells in healthy people across ages. Alongside a J-beta primer mix, a sample-barcoded 5' primer served in a second PCR lasting roughly 6 to 12 cycles. TCRdb reprocessed the 5' RACE reads via MiXCR and lists one record per CDR3 protein. Altogether fewer than 2,000,000 distinct CDR3 sequences are present, around 40% being singletons, with the ten largest covering more than 20%. The sample comprised blood. Receptor source: a human donor in good health.

The rearrangement joins TRBV14 to TRBJ2-7; possibly TRBD1 for D (5 bases). The CDR3 has 14 residues. V dropped 0 bases and J dropped 5 bases, with 11 bases sitting between them. From germline, CDR1 is SGHDN and CDR2 FVKESK. CDR3 in amino acids: CASSQDYSGHEQYF. The CDR3 DNA follows: TGTGCCAGCAGCCAAGATTACTCAGGGCACGAGCAGTACTTC.

This clonotype was recorded a few times. The chain recombines TRBV25-1 with TRBJ2-5, with D uncertain. The CDR3 is 13 amino acids. Trimming removed 6 bases at V and 3 bases at J, with 11 bases between. Germline V gene sequence: CDR1 MGHDK, CDR2 SYGVNS. CDR3 sequence: CASSHAFEETQYF. The CDR3 region has the DNA TGTGCCAGCAGCCACGCCTTCGAAGAGACCCAGTACTTC.

The V and J genes are TRBV11-2 and TRBJ1-5, with a possible D match to TRBD1 (5 bases). CDR1 SGHAT and CDR2 FQNNGV come from the germline V gene. Between the trimmed V and J ends, which lost 5 bases and 5 bases, there was a span of 22 bases. The CDR3 contains 17 residues. CDR3 in amino acids: CASSQQSPLGTHQPQHF. The DNA of the CDR3 is TGTGCCAGCAGCCAACAATCCCCCCTCGGGACCCATCAGCCCCAGCATTTT.

V gene TRBV24-1 combines with J gene TRBJ2-4, with D perhaps TRBD2 (6 bases). This CDR3 comprises 14 residues. CDR1 and CDR2 from the germline V gene are KGHDR and SFDVKD. V lost 5 bases to trimming and J lost 13 bases, with 20 bases between them. The CDR3 region is CATSVRDFDNEQYF. The CDR3 bases are TGTGCCACCAGTGTTCGGGACTTTGACAATGAGCAGTACTTC.

There are a few counts of this clonotype. The J gene is TRBJ2-1, the V gene TRBV7-3; possible D gene TRBD1, 6 bases. This CDR3 has 15 residues. The V gene lost 5 bases and the J gene lost 12 bases, with 23 bases spanning the gap. Germline-derived CDR1 and CDR2 are SGHTA and FQGTGA. CDR3: CASSDRTSQGTVQFF. As DNA, the CDR3 is TGTGCCAGCAGCGACCGAACCTCACAGGGAACGGTGCAGTTCTTC. Variable domain in full (rest from reference TRBV7-3 and TRBJ2-1): GAGVSQTPSNKVTEKGKYVELRCDPISGHTALYWYRQSLGQGPEFLIYFQGTGAADDSGLPNDRFFAVRPEGSVSTLKIQRTERGDSAVYLCASSDRTSQGTVQFFGPGTRLTVL.

This clonotype appeared a few times. The chain has TRBV20-1 and TRBJ2-1, with 8 nucleotides matching TRBD2. Trimming at V came to 5 bases and at J to 8 bases, leaving 14 bases not matched to a gene. The length of the CDR3 is 15 residues. The germline CDR1 and CDR2 sequences are DFQATT and SNEGSKA (reference sequence). As DNA, the CDR3 is TGCAGTGCTTTCCGACTAGCGAAACGCCTCGATGAGCAGTTCTTC. Translation gives CSAFRLAKRLDEQFF.

The V and J genes are TRBV5-1 and TRBJ2-1; TRBD1 agrees at 9 bases. V was clipped by 7 bases and J by 6 bases; unmatched bases: 11. The CDR3 runs 15 residues. CDR1 and CDR2 from the germline V gene are SGHRS and YFSETQ. The CDR3 DNA follows: TGCGCCAGCCAAACGGGGACAGGGCCTTTCAATGAGCAGTTCTTC. Protein sequence: CASQTGTGPFNEQFF.

This sequence joins TRBV18 and TRBJ2-3, with D unresolved. The CDR3 contains 15 residues. Per the germline V gene, CDR1 is KGHSH and CDR2 is LQKENI. Between the trimmed V and J ends, which lost 2 bases and 3 bases, there was a span of 12 bases. This CDR3 reads CASSPTALGTDTQYF. CDR3 coding DNA: TGTGCCAGCTCACCAACGGCCCTGGGGACAGATACGCAGTATTTT.

This clonotype was observed a few times. The genes are TRBV7-2 and TRBJ2-7; D remains ambiguous. V shed 1 base and J shed 0 bases, with 10 bases lying between them. Germline V gives CDR1 SGHTA, CDR2 FQGNSA. This CDR3 has 15 amino acids. The CDR3: CASSLEPRYSYEQYF. The CDR3 DNA follows: TGTGCCAGCAGCTTAGAGCCCAGATACTCCTACGAGCAGTACTTC.

Ten or more counts support this clonotype. The rearrangement joins TRBV7-9 to TRBJ2-5; the D gene is possibly TRBD2 (5 bases). The CDR3 has 12 amino acids. V was trimmed by 4 bases and J by 3 bases, leaving 6 bases between them. The V gene's germline CDR1 is SEHNR and CDR2 FQNEAQ (reference sequence). For the CDR3, the DNA is TGTGCCAGCAGCTCACTAGAAGAGACCCAGTACTTC. Translating gives CASSSLEETQYF.

This chain connects TRBV9 to TRBJ2-1, with D hard to call. Between the trimmed V and J ends, which lost 3 bases and 6 bases, there was a span of 16 bases. CDR3 length equals 15 residues. Germline V gives CDR1 SGDLS, CDR2 YYNGEE. CDR3 amino acids: CASSASSMVGNEQFF. DNA of the CDR3: TGTGCCAGCAGCGCATCATCCATGGTAGGCAATGAGCAGTTCTTC.

About this clonotype: Lacking the conserved final phenylalanine or tryptophan, this CDR3 likely reflects a read error. The V gene is TRBV7-2, the J gene TRBJ2-1, with 7 bases aligning to TRBD2. The CDR3 has 14 amino acids. Looked up from germline, CDR1 is SGHTA and CDR2 is FQGNSA. Losses at the gene ends were 8 bases for V and 6 bases for J; bases not matched to a gene: 10. The CDR3 is CASDVGLAVNEQFC. The CDR3 bases are TGTGCCAGCGACGTCGGCCTAGCGGTCAATGAGCAGTTCTGC.

The J gene is TRBJ2-7, the V gene TRBV7-2, with 9 nucleotides matching TRBD1. Germline values: CDR1 SGHTA, CDR2 FQGNSA. J gave up 1 base and V 2 bases, and 9 bases lay outside the gene matches. This CDR3 region has 17 residues. As DNA, the CDR3 is TGTGCCAGCAGCTTACCTAGACAGGGACAGGGATCCTACGAGCAGTACTTC. Its protein is CASSLPRQGQGSYEQYF.

The V gene is TRBV5-1, the J gene TRBJ1-2; D unresolved. Germline CDR1 is SGHRS and CDR2 is YFSETQ. CDR3 length equals 13 residues. Trimming stripped 2 bases from V and 6 bases from J, with 11 bases between. In DNA, the CDR3 is TGCGCCAGCAGCTTCGGTCAGACAAATGGCTACACCTTC. Translated, it gives CASSFGQTNGYTF.

The chain joins TRBV9 to TRBJ1-2; D may be TRBD1 (6 bases). Trimming removed 3 bases from V and 7 bases from J, with 10 bases in between. In germline, CDR1 is SGDLS, CDR2 YYNGEE. CDR3 length: 12 amino acids. The CDR3 here is CASSGDTGGYTF. The CDR3 DNA sequence: TGTGCCAGCAGCGGGGACACGGGTGGCTACACCTTC.

This clonotype was counted a few times. The chain combines TRBV7-2 with TRBJ2-7; 8 bases map to TRBD1. CDR1 is SGHTA and CDR2 is FQGNSA in the germline V gene. This CDR3 is built from 14 residues. With V trimmed by 1 base and J by 6 bases, 5 bases remained unmatched. The CDR3 DNA reads as TGTGCCAGCAGCTTAGATGGCAGGGGGCTCGAGCAGTACTTC. Translation: CASSLDGRGLEQYF.

J is TRBJ1-1 and V is TRBV5-5, with D possibly matching TRBD1 (6 bases). The CDR3 runs to 13 residues. V lost 0 bases, J lost 8 bases, and 11 bases lay in between. CDR1 is SGHKS and CDR2 is YYEKEE in the germline V gene (reference sequence). CDR3: CASSLAYRAEAFF. The CDR3 DNA reads as TGTGCCAGCAGCTTGGCTTACAGGGCAGAAGCTTTCTTT.

The chain combines TRBV2 with TRBJ1-1; D unresolved. The germline CDR1 and CDR2 sequences are SNHLY and FYNNEI. V dropped 5 bases and J dropped 4 bases, with 11 bases sitting between them. The length of the CDR3 is 13 residues. The CDR3 here is CASSPQVFTEAFF. The CDR3 bases are TGTGCCAGCAGTCCCCAGGTCTTCACTGAAGCTTTCTTT.

The chain employs TRBV12-3 or TRBV12-4 and TRBJ1-5; the D is unclear. The V end lost 3 bases, the J end lost 4 bases, and 13 bases lay between the germline ends. CDR3 size: 15 residues. CDR3 region: CASSLGRTLNQPQHF. CDR3 nucleotides: TGTGCCAGCAGTTTGGGTAGGACCCTTAATCAGCCCCAGCATTTT.

The table lists this clonotype with a few counts. V usage is TRBV6-5 and J usage is TRBJ2-5; maybe TRBD2 (6 bases). The CDR3 length is 15 residues. Trimming pared 6 bases from V and 0 bases from J, leaving 14 bases between. Germline CDR1 is MNHEY and CDR2 is SVGAGI. The CDR3 spells CASSHWGENQETQYF. The CDR3 nucleotides read TGTGCCAGCAGCCACTGGGGGGAGAACCAAGAGACCCAGTACTTC.